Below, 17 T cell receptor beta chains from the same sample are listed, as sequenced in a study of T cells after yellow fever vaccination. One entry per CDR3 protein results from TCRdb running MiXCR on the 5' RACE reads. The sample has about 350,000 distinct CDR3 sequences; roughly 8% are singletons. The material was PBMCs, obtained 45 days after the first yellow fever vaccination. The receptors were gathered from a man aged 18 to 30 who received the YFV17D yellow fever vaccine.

Here the CDR3 reads CASSPQGKGANVLTF. CDR3 sequence (DNA): TGTGCCAGCAGCCCGCAGGGGAAGGGGGCCAACGTCCTGACTTTC. The chain joins TRBV7-2 to TRBJ2-6; the D gene is possibly TRBD1 (6 bases). This CDR3 comprises 15 residues. The germline CDR1 and CDR2 sequences are SGHTA and FQGNSA. Deletions cut 5 bases from V and 4 bases from J, with 12 bases between.

Here the CDR3 reads CASSVVWGPTEAFF. CDR3 coding DNA: TGTGCCAGCAGCGTAGTGTGGGGGCCCACTGAAGCTTTCTTT. The chain is built from TRBV9 and TRBJ1-1; perhaps TRBD1 as D (6 bases). Trimming shortened V by 0 bases and J by 4 bases, and 10 bases separated the two germline ends. The germline V gene encodes CDR1 SGDLS and CDR2 YYNGEE. The length of the CDR3 is 14 residues.

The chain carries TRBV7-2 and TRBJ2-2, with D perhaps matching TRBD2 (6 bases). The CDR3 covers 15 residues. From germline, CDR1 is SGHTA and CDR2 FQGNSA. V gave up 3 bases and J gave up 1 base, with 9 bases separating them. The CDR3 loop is CASSLERVNTGELFF. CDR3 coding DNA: TGTGCCAGCAGCTTGGAGCGGGTGAACACCGGGGAGCTGTTTTTT.

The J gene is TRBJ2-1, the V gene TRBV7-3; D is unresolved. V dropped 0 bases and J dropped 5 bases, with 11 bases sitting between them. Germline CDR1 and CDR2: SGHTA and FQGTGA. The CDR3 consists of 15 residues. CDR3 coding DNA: TGTGCCAGCAGCTTAACGGGGTTACTAAACAATGAGCAGTTCTTC. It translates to CASSLTGLLNNEQFF.

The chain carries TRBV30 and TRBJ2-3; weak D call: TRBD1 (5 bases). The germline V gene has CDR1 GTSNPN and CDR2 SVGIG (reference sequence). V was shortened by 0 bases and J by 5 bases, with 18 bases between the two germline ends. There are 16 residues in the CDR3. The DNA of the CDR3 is TGTGCCTGGAGTGTAGGCGTAGGGGTTTTCGTAGATACGCAGTATTTT. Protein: CAWSVGVGVFVDTQYF.

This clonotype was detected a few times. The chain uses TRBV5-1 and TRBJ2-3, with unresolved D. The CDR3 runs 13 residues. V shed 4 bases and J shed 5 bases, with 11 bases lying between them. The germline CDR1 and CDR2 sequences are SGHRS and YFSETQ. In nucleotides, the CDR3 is TGCGCCAGCAGCGTGGATTCTGGAGATACGCAGTATTTT. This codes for CASSVDSGDTQYF.

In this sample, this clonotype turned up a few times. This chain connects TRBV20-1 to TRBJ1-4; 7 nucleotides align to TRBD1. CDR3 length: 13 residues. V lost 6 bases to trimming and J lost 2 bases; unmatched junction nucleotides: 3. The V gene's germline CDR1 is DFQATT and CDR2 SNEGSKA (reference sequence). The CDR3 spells CSAGTATNEKLFF. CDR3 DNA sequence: TGCAGTGCGGGGACAGCCACTAATGAAAAACTGTTTTTT.

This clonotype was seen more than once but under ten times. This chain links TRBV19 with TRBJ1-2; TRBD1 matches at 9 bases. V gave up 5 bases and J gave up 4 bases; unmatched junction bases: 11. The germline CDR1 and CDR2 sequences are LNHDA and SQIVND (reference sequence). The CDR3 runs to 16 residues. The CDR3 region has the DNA TGTGCCAGTAGTGATCTTGGGACAGGGATTCGCTATGGCTACACCTTC. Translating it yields CASSDLGTGIRYGYTF.

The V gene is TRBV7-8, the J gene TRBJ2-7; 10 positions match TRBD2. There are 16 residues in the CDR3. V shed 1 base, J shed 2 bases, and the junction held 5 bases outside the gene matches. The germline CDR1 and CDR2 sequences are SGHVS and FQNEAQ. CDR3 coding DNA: TGTGCCAGCAGCTTAGAGCTAGCGGGGGTACCCTACGAGCAGTACTTC. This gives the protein CASSLELAGVPYEQYF.

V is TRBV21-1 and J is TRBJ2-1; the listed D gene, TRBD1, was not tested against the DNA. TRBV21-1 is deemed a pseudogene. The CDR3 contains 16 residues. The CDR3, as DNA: TGTGCCAGCAGCTACGGGCGGGGACATTGGCACAATGAGCAGTTCTTC. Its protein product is CASSYGRGHWHNEQFF.

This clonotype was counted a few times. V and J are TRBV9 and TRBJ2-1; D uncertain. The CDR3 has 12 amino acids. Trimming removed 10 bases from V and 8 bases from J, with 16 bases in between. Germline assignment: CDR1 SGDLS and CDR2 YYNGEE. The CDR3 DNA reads TGTGCCCCCCAGCGATTCGAGGATGAGCAGTTCTTC. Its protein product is CAPQRFEDEQFF.

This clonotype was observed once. The CDR3 DNA is TGTGCCAGCAGCGCGGCGACGTATGCTAGCACAGATACGCAGTATTTT. It is translated as CASSAATYASTDTQYF. V usage is TRBV5-6 and J usage is TRBJ2-3; D is ambiguous. The CDR3 spans 16 residues. V was trimmed by 4 bases and J by 0 bases, leaving 15 bases between them. In germline, CDR1 is SGHDT, CDR2 YYEEEE.

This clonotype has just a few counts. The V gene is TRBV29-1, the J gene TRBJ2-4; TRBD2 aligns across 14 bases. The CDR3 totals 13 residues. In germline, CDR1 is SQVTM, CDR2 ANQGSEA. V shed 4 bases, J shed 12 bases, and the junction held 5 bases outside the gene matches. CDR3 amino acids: CSVGTSGGSPQYF. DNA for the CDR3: TGCAGCGTTGGGACTAGCGGGGGGTCTCCTCAGTACTTC.

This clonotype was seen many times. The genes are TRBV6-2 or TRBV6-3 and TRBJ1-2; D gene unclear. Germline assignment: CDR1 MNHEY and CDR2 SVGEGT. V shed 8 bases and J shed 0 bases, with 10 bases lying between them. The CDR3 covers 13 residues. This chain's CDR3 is CASWTLANYGYTF. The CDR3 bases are TGTGCCAGCTGGACGCTAGCTAACTATGGCTACACCTTC.

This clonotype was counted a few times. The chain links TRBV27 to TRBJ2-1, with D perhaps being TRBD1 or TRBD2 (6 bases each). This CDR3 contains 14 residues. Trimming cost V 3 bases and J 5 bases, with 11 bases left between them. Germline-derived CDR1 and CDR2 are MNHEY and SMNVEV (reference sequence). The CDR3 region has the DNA TGTGCCAGCAGTTTTAGGGGGGCAGACAATGAGCAGTTCTTC. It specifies CASSFRGADNEQFF.

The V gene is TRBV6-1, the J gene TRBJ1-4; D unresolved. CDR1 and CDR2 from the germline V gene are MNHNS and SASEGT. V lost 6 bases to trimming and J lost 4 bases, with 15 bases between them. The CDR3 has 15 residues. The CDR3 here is CASSTIDGLNEKLFF. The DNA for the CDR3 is TGTGCCAGCAGCACCATCGACGGGCTTAATGAAAAACTGTTTTTT.

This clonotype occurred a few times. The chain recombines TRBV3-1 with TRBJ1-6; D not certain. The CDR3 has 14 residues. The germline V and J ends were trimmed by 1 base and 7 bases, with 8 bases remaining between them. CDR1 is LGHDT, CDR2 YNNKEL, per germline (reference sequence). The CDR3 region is CASSQVHMNSPLHF. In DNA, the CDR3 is TGTGCCAGCAGCCAAGTCCACATGAATTCACCCCTCCACTTT.